Listed here are 18 T cell receptor beta chains from one sample, sequenced in a study of cytomegalovirus exposure and HLA in healthy donors. Sequencing used immunoSEQ multiplex PCR; TCRdb keeps in-frame clones, though not all of them. Of about 150,000 clones detected, 70% to 90% appear once; the ten largest clones hold about 3%. Sequencing was done on a sample of PBMCs. The receptors originated from a woman aged 18-29 years in good health and CMV-seropositive.

V and J are TRBV29-1 and TRBJ1-2; possibly TRBD1 for D (6 bases). Per germline, CDR1 SQVTM and CDR2 ANQGSEA. The ends were cut back, 3 bases at V and 6 bases at J, with 17 bases in the middle. The CDR3 totals 14 residues. In DNA, the CDR3 is TGCAGCGTTGAGGGGAGGGGGGCGGAGGATGGCTACACCTTC. Residues: CSVEGRGAEDGYTF.

The chain joins TRBV11-3 to TRBJ2-7; the D gene is possibly TRBD1 (6 bases). V lost 1 base, J lost 3 bases, and 7 bases lay in between. The CDR3 is 13 residues long. Germline-derived CDR1 and CDR2 are SGHNT and YENEEA. The CDR3 sequence: CASSLGTVYEQYF. The CDR3 DNA reads as TGTGCCAGCAGCTTAGGGACAGTCTACGAGCAGTACTTC.

This clone was counted once. The V and J genes are TRBV20-1 and TRBJ1-1; TRBD1 matches at 7 bases. The V gene end was trimmed by 5 bases and the J gene end by 6 bases; junction bases not matched to a gene: 3. The length of the CDR3 is 11 residues. Germline lookup yields CDR1 DFQATT and CDR2 SNEGSKA (reference sequence). The CDR3 region has the DNA TGCAGTGCTGTCAGGGGGTCTGAAGCTTTCTTT. As protein: CSAVRGSEAFF.

The chain uses TRBV19 and TRBJ2-3; D is ambiguous. Germline V lookup: CDR1 LNHDA, CDR2 SQIVND (reference sequence). Trimming stripped 6 bases from V and 4 bases from J, with 8 bases between. The CDR3 totals 12 residues. This CDR3 is CASSRPADTQYF. The CDR3 DNA is TGTGCCAGTAGCAGGCCCGCAGATACGCAGTATTTT.

V is TRBV16 and J is TRBJ1-5, with 9 bases identical to TRBD1. Germline V gives CDR1 KGHSY, CDR2 FQNENV. The CDR3 spans 14 residues. The junction had 6 bases not matched to a gene; V was cut back by 4 bases and J by 8 bases. CDR3 amino acids: CASSPGQGGEPQHF. The CDR3 bases are TGTGCCAGCAGCCCGGGACAGGGTGGAGAGCCCCAGCATTTT. The full variable domain, rest sourced from reference TRBV16 and TRBJ1-5, is GEEVAQTPKHLVRGEGQKAKLYCAPIKGHSYVFWYQQVLKNEFKFLISFQNENVFDETGMPKERFSAKCLPNSPCSLEIQATKLEDSAVYFCASSPGQGGEPQHFGDGTRLSIL.

The rearrangement links TRBV25-1 to TRBJ2-2, with D possibly matching TRBD2 (7 bases). The CDR3 has 15 residues. Trimming removed 2 bases at V and 4 bases at J, with 11 bases between. Germline V gene data show CDR1 as MGHDK and CDR2 as SYGVNS. Here the CDR3 DNA reads TGTGCCAGCAGTGAAGGAGGGGGGGGCACCGGGGAGCTGTTTTTT. It yields the protein CASSEGGGGTGELFF.

The chain links TRBV7-8 to TRBJ2-7; 10 bases align to TRBD1. The CDR3 length is 14 residues. V trimming: 5 bases; J trimming: 5 bases; junction bases outside the gene matches: 6. Germline V gene data show CDR1 as SGHVS and CDR2 as FQNEAQ. As DNA, the CDR3 is TGTGCCAGCAGCCCCGCCGGGACAGGGGACGAGCAGTACTTC. This sequence encodes CASSPAGTGDEQYF.

The gene calls are TRBV7-6 and TRBJ2-1; D is unclear. Deletions cut 3 bases from V and 6 bases from J, with 9 bases between. This CDR3 comprises 13 residues. The germline V gene encodes CDR1 SGHVS and CDR2 FNYEAQ. CDR3 loop: CASSFTVGNEQFF. The CDR3 bases are TGTGCCAGCAGCTTCACAGTTGGCAATGAGCAGTTCTTC.

The chain combines TRBV9 with TRBJ2-5; 12 nucleotides match TRBD2. From germline, CDR1 is SGDLS and CDR2 YYNGEE. This CDR3 contains 14 residues. V trimming: 6 bases; J trimming: 7 bases; junction bases outside the gene matches: 7. In DNA, the CDR3 is TGTGCCAGCAACCCTAGCGGGGGGGGTGGGACCCAGTACTTC. Translating gives CASNPSGGGGTQYF. Complete variable domain (other parts from reference TRBV9 and TRBJ2-5): DSGVTQTPKHLITATGQRVTLRCSPRSGDLSVYWYQQSLDQGLQFLIQYYNGEERAKGNILERFSAQQFPDLHSELNLSSLELGDSALYFCASNPSGGGGTQYFGPGTRLLVL.

The genes are TRBV7-2 and TRBJ2-3; a weak D match, TRBD2 (6 bases). Per the germline V gene, CDR1 is SGHTA and CDR2 is FQGNSA. The V gene lost 3 bases and the J gene lost 4 bases, with 14 bases spanning the gap. This CDR3 region has 15 residues. The CDR3 DNA follows: TGTGCCAGCAGCTTTCGCGGGAACGGCCCAGATACGCAGTATTTT. This encodes CASSFRGNGPDTQYF.

CDR3 amino acids: CASSPGFSSYEQYF. Here the CDR3 DNA reads TGCGCCAGCAGCCCGGGTTTCAGCTCCTACGAGCAGTACTTC. The chain couples TRBV5-1 to TRBJ2-7; D ambiguous. The CDR3 loop spans 14 amino acids. V lost 4 bases and J lost 0, with 11 bases in between. Germline V gene lookup returns CDR1 SGHRS and CDR2 YFSETQ.

The chain is built from TRBV6-5 and TRBJ2-3; no firm D call. The germline CDR1 and CDR2 sequences are MNHEY and SVGAGI. V was clipped by 7 bases and J by 0 bases, with 5 bases between them. CDR3 size: 12 residues. DNA of the CDR3: TGTGCCAGCAAAGCTAGCACAGATACGCAGTATTTT. Its protein is CASKASTDTQYF.

V gene TRBV5-1 combines with J gene TRBJ1-2; 9 positions agree with TRBD1. Germline trimming cut 2 bases from V and 7 bases from J; bases unmatched to any gene: 9. Germline CDR1 reads SGHRS; CDR2 reads YFSETQ. The CDR3 consists of 15 residues. CDR3 nucleotide sequence: TGCGCCAGCAGCTTCGGGGACAGGGAAGTTGGTGGCTACACCTTC. Its translation is CASSFGDREVGGYTF. Complete variable domain (other parts from reference TRBV5-1 and TRBJ1-2): KAGVTQTPRYLIKTRGQQVTLSCSPISGHRSVSWYQQTPGQGLQFLFEYFSETQRNKGNFPGRFSGRQFSNSRSEMNVSTLELGDSALYLCASSFGDREVGGYTFGSGTRLTVV.

V usage is TRBV9 and J usage is TRBJ1-2, with TRBD1 identical over 8 bases. Germline trimming cut 3 bases from V and 7 bases from J; bases unmatched to any gene: 17. Looked up from germline, CDR1 is SGDLS and CDR2 is YYNGEE. CDR3 length equals 17 residues. CDR3 loop: CASSATPGQVQYRGYTF. The CDR3 DNA follows: TGTGCCAGCAGCGCGACACCGGGACAGGTCCAATATCGTGGCTACACCTTC.

This rearrangement joins TRBV19 to TRBJ2-7, with TRBD1 matching 8 bases. Looked up from germline, CDR1 is LNHDA and CDR2 is SQIVND (reference sequence). Trimming removed 5 bases from V and 4 bases from J; junction bases left unmatched: 7. This CDR3 spans 14 amino acids. The CDR3 bases are TGTGCCAGTAGTCCATGGACAGGGCCGTACGAGCAGTACTTC. Translation gives CASSPWTGPYEQYF.

This clone was detected once. V is TRBV11-2 and J is TRBJ2-1; TRBD2 might be the D (6 bases). This CDR3 has 15 amino acids. Trimming removed 1 base at V and 4 bases at J, with 11 bases between. Germline V gene lookup returns CDR1 SGHAT and CDR2 FQNNGV. The CDR3 nucleotides read TGTGCCAGCAGCTTAGTGGCGGGACCTTACAATGAGCAGTTCTTC. Protein: CASSLVAGPYNEQFF.

The V gene is TRBV18, the J gene TRBJ2-3, with 10 positions matching TRBD2. Trimming took 6 bases from V and 6 from J; bases not matched to a gene: 9. The CDR3 has 15 residues. CDR1 and CDR2 (germline): KGHSH, LQKENI. The CDR3 reads CASSSLAGAGDTQYF. In DNA, the CDR3 is TGTGCCAGCTCGTCTCTAGCGGGAGCGGGGGATACGCAGTATTTT.

The V call is TRBV7-9, the J call TRBJ2-1, with 7 nucleotides matching TRBD1. The CDR3 totals 12 residues. The V gene end was trimmed by 5 bases and the J gene end by 9 bases; junction bases not matched to a gene: 4. CDR1 is SEHNR, CDR2 FQNEAQ, per germline (reference sequence). Here the CDR3 DNA reads TGTGCCAGCAGCAAAAGACAGGGTGAGCAGTTCTTC. Its translation: CASSKRQGEQFF.